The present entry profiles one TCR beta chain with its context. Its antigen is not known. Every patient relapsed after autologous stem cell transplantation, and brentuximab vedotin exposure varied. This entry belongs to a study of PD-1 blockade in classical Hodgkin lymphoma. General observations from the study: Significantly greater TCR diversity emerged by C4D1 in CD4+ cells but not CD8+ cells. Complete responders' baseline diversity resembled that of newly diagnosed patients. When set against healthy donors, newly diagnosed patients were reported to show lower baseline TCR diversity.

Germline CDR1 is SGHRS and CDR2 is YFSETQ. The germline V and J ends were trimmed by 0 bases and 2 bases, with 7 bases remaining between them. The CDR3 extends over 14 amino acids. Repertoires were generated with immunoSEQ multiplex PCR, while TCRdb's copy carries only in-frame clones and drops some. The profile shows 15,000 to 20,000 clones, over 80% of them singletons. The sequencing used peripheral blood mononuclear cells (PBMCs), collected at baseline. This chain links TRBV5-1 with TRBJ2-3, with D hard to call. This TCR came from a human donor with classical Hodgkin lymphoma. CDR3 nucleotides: TGCGCCAGCAGCTTGGCGGCGGCCACAGATACGCAGTATTTT. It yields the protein CASSLAAATDTQYF.